Described below is a single T cell receptor (beta chain) sequence and its context. Its target antigen remains unknown. Base qualities are not recorded, but no much larger clone differs from it by a single base. Library generation was performed with the immunoSEQ multiplex PCR assay. For the multiplex PCR, a mixture combining 60 forward primers for TCR Vbeta segments and 13 reverse primers for TCR Jbeta segments was used. Amplification of the CDR3 region of rearranged TCR beta genes was performed with a multiplex PCR assay on genomic DNA. On the Illumina HiSeq System, the amplified TCR beta libraries were sequenced as 87-base-pair reads. The study's processing was this. A later analysis tallied around 82 million unique TCR beta chains across the 700 or so repertoires, and some 12 million of those chains were shared by two or more donors. Raw reads were error-corrected and collapsed into unique sequences by a nearest-neighbor algorithm in which closely related sequences were merged to remove PCR and sequencing errors. To assign V, D and J gene segments, CDR3 sequences were aligned to IMGT reference sequences. Each retained sequence needed at least a six-nucleotide match to both a V gene segment and a J gene segment. Rearrangements were classified as productive when the CDR3 lacked stop codons and remained in frame with V and J, and all other rearrangements were classified as non-productive. CDR3 was defined by IMGT convention, running from the second conserved V-encoded cysteine to the conserved J-encoded phenylalanine. The earlier analysis of some 600 of the donors excluded sequences that lacked an unambiguous match to a single V gene segment. An earlier analysis of under 750 of the donors called V segments functional above 56.7% productive rearrangements and segregating when the between-donor standard deviation exceeded 5%. A statistical classification framework was built to diagnose cytomegalovirus status from the catalog of TCR beta chain sequences. V and J gene assignment, in a later analysis, came from comparing TCR nucleotide sequences with IMGT/GENE-DB human TR gene sequences. In a later analysis, CDR3 sequences and most-parsimonious VDJ recombination scenarios were assigned using the TCRdist pipeline. A later analysis defined each TCR beta chain by its CDR3 amino acid sequence plus V-gene family, and excluded reads lacking a unique V-gene family. To address suspected cross-contamination and a sequencing artifact, a later analysis removed a few hundred highly shared, low-generation-probability nucleotide sequences. A later analysis calculated a clonal expansion index for each public chain from normalized within-repertoire ranks of inferred template counts. In a later analysis, generation probabilities were computed using a VDJ recombination model fitted to out-of-frame rearrangements, and the results were checked against IGoR. In a later analysis, TCR-TCR, TCR-HLA and TCR-CMV co-occurrence was scored with hypergeometric tests, and a repertoire-size bias correction was applied to TCR pairs. False discovery rates were estimated in a later analysis by permuting HLA or CMV assignments 20 times. In a later analysis, co-occurring TCRs were grouped with DBSCAN, and TCRdist sequence similarity was added when clustering was performed within HLA-allele-positive subsets. Repertoires with fewer than 30,000 or more than 120,000 public chains were left out of co-occurrence clustering, as were four to six repertoires with anomalous nucleotide sharing. What TCRdb holds here is the immuneACCESS table cut down to in-frame rearrangements. Part of the clones is not present; checked against another copy, under half of the missing clones reflect an unresolved V gene, and the others are unexplained. D and trimming were read from the DNA, whereas the V and J calls and clone size are those reported in that table. The sample table holds some 130,000 clones, of which 78% were seen once. Together, the top ten hold around 1.8% of the sample.

This sample is part of a study of cytomegalovirus exposure and HLA in healthy donors (TCRdb year 2017). Broadly, across the study: An earlier analysis of roughly 500 of the donors reported 250 to 300 Gb of sequence data and some 100 million unique TCR beta sequences from 150 million to 200 million T cells. An early release that covered 500 to 800 HLA-typed donors contained about 300 gigabases of sequencing data and some 87 million unique TCR sequences. Among the roughly 370 genotyped donors, around 81% belonged to the genetic ancestry cluster associated with self-reported Caucasian donors. The study aimed to test whether cataloging public T cell receptors could reveal signatures of past pathogen exposure. The study profiled the T cell repertoires of some 610 subjects by immunosequencing and related them to cytomegalovirus serostatus. Along with the roughly 670-subject first cohort, a separate validation cohort of over 90 different subjects was used. The study combined high-throughput TCR immunosequencing, statistical association of individual TCRs with disease status, and machine learning to predict cytomegalovirus infection status. A later analysis re-examined previously published TCR beta repertoires from several hundred donors and added high-resolution HLA genotyping to investigate patterns of TCR occurrence. Rather than drawing on any new phenotypic data, the later analysis identified candidate immune exposures from TCR beta sequences and the way those sequences occurred across donors. To decide whether each TCR beta V gene segment behaved as functional or pseudogenic, an earlier analysis of 587 of the donors relied on high-throughput TCR beta sequencing. Donor age, sex, ethnicity and CMV serostatus were compiled alongside the repertoire data. In a later genetic analysis, genome-wide SNP genotypes for about 55% of the roughly 700 donors were used, and that subset was treated as a discovery cohort. All discovery cohort repertoires had been generated on a single sequencing platform. HLA typing covered class I and class II loci at four-digit resolution. The number of typed donors differed by locus: about 620-630 for A, B, C, DRB1 and DQB1; some 540 for DQA1; roughly 600 for DPA1; and roughly 470 for DPB1. Several DR-DQ haplotypes were handled as single units for association and clustering because linkage in the cohort was strong. Among some 410 genotyped donors of the cohort, an average of roughly 230,000 unique TCR beta nucleotide sequences was sequenced per donor, of which approximately 19% were non-productive.

Taken from cysteine to phenylalanine, the CDR3 has 15 residues. Only the CDR3 DNA is retained, 45 bases long and in frame from the first base. V loses 4 bases, J loses 7 bases, and the germline ends lie 19 bases apart. For CDR1 and CDR2, the germline V gene (reference sequence) lists MNHEY and SMNVEV. The cohort consisted of some 730 healthy bone marrow donors. All cohort members were sampled while nominally healthy, although unrecorded immune exposures were likely present. The donor was CMV seronegative and belonged to the group of over 350 seronegative cohort members. A peripheral blood sample was collected from each donor, and TCR beta sequencing was performed on peripheral blood mononuclear cells. Genomic DNA extraction from the blood cell samples was performed with the Qiagen DNeasy Blood Extraction Kit. Study-level results and caveats: A further reported finding was that TCR beta sequences accurately predicted the HLA-A and HLA-B alleles for most subjects in the first cohort. Because HLA typing was unavailable for some donors at each locus, only the typed subset was used in association tests. Compared with equally common non-associated chains, HLA-associated TCR beta chains in a later analysis were more clonally expanded and had lower generation probabilities. Most TCR sequences were observed very rarely across donors, whereas some public TCRs were present in many individuals. A few of the identified cytomegalovirus-associated TCR beta chains were confirmed in vitro to be specific for cytomegalovirus antigens. Roughly uniform sequencing depth across donors was assumed in presence/absence analyses, although this assumption may not hold. In a later analysis, most CMV-associated TCR beta chains were found to appear HLA-restricted, with HLA associations seemingly driven largely by CMV exposure. The classifier was reported to diagnose cytomegalovirus status with high specificity and sensitivity in both the original cohort and the validation cohort. The authors suggested that the approach could potentially be extended to other disease states and immunological phenotypes. The earlier analysis of nearly 600 of the donors excluded around 17 rarely observed V segments, including chromosome 9 orphons, because counts were too low. In a later analysis, the rate of TCR association differed among HLA loci, with DRB1 alleles having the most associated TCRs and HLA-C alleles having the fewest. A later genetic analysis associated a missense DCLRE1C variant with V-gene and J-gene trimming of TCR beta chains, and an independent cohort replicated the association. A later genetic analysis reported fewer N-insertions in productive TCRs among donors in an Asian-associated ancestry cluster than the roughly 640-donor mean. In a later analysis, several top co-occurrence clusters were reported to appear linked to parvovirus B19, influenza, CMV and Epstein-Barr virus. When HLA alleles, especially DR and DQ, strongly co-occurred, TCR associations were difficult to assign to individual alleles. Correlated functional status among segregating V segments might reflect linkage disequilibrium, but an unknown experimental factor could not be ruled out. The cohort was sequenced for TCR beta chains only, and without alpha or paired-chain data the features that could be detected were limited. In the study, some 180 TCR beta chains were listed as associated with cytomegalovirus. A cluster of highly shared sequence variants was judged likely to be a technical artifact of the sequencing pipeline. In an earlier analysis of 587 of the donors, most TCR beta V segments appeared in productive rearrangements about 90% or about 30% of the time, broadly matching IMGT annotations. For the cohort, immune exposure information was limited to CMV serostatus. Because the 87-base-pair reads could not distinguish some IMGT-functional V segments, including TRBV6-2 and TRBV6-3, those segments were excluded. At a false discovery rate of 0.05, a later analysis linked fewer than 20,000 TCR beta sequences to specific HLA alleles.

This chain joins TRBV27 to TRBJ1-1; possibly the D gene is TRBD1, per 6 matching bases. The source of this sequence is a middle-aged woman in good health and CMV-seronegative. Specimen: PBMCs. Here the CDR3 is given as CASSSSWGGRGEAFF. In nucleotides, the sequence is TGTGCCAGCAGTTCCTCGTGGGGGGGGCGCGGTGAAGCTTTCTTT.